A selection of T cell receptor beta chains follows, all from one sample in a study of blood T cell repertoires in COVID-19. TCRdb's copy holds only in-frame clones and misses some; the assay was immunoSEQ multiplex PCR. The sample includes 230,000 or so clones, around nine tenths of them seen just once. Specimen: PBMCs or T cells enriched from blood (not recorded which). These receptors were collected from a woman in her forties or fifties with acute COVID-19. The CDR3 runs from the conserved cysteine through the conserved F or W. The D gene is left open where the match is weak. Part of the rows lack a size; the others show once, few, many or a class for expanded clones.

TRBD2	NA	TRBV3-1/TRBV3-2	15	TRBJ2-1	TGTGCCAGCAGCCAAGGGACTAGCGCGGGGGATGAGCAGTTCTTC	CASSQGTSAGDEQFF
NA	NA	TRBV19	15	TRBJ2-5	TGTGCCAGTAGTAAACTTGGACAGTTGGGGGAGACCCAGTACTTC	CASSKLGQLGETQYF
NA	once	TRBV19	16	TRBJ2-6	TGTGCCAGTAGGAGCCACAGGGCTACAGGGGCCAACGTCCTGACTTTC	CASRSHRATGANVLTF
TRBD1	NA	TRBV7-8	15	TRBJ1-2	TGTGCCAGCAGCTTTTTGGACAGGCTCGCCTATGGCTACACCTTC	CASSFLDRLAYGYTF
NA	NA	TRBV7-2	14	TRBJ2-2	TGTGCCAGCAGCTTGCCAGACTATACCGGGGAGCTGTTTTTT	CASSLPDYTGELFF
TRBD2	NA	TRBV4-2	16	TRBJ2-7	TGTGCCAGCAGCCAAGATCTCAGGGAGGGGTCCTACGAGCAGTACTTC	CASSQDLREGSYEQYF
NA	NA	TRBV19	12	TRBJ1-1	TGTGCCAGTATCGATACATTCACTGAAGCTTTCTTT	CASIDTFTEAFF
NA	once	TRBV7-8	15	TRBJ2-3	TGTGCCAGCAGCTTCCTACAGGGAAGGGCAGATACGCAGTATTTT	CASSFLQGRADTQYF
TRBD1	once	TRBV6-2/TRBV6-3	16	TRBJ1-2	TGTGCCAGCAGTTACGGGGGACAGGGAGGGAACTATGGCTACACCTTC	CASSYGGQGGNYGYTF
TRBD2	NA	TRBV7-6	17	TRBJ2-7	TGTGCCAGCAGCTTAGGTCCTACCGGCGGGAGCTCCTACGAGCAGTACTTC	CASSLGPTGGSSYEQYF
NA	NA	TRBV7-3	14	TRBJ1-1	TGTGCCAGCAGCTCTAGGGGAGGGGGCACTGAAGCTTTCTTT	CASSSRGGGTEAFF
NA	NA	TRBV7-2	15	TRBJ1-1	TGTGCCAGCAGCTTAAACGGTCCCATGAACACTGAAGCTTTCTTT	CASSLNGPMNTEAFF
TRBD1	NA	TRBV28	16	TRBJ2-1	TGTGCCAGCAGTCTCTCCCTGGGGACAGGGGCGAATGAGCAGTTCTTC	CASSLSLGTGANEQFF
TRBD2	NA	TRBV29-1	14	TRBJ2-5	TGCAGCGTTCTAGCGGGAGGTAGTCTGGAGACCCAGTACTTC	CSVLAGGSLETQYF
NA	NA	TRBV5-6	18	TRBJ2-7	TGTGCCAGCAGCTCCCGCCGTGGGCAGGCTACTCCCTCCTACGAGCAGTACTTC	CASSSRRGQATPSYEQYF
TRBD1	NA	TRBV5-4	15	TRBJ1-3	TGTGCCAGCAGCCGGGACAGGAGCTCTGGAAACACCATATATTTT	CASSRDRSSGNTIYF
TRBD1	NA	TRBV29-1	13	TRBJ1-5	TGCAGCGTCGGGGCAGGGGGCGGACAGCCCCAGCATTTT	CSVGAGGGQPQHF
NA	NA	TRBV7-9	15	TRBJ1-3	TGTGCCAGCGGGGGGAATGTAATATCTGGAAACACCATATATTTT	CASGGNVISGNTIYF
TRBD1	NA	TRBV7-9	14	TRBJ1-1	TGTGCCAGCAGCTTAGGACAGGGCGACACTGAAGCTTTCTTT	CASSLGQGDTEAFF
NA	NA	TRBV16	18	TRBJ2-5	TGTGCCAGCAGCCAATTTCTTGGCGGGGCACCGTACCAAGAGACCCAGTACTTC	CASSQFLGGAPYQETQYF
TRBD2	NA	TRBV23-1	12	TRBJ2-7	TGCGCCAGCAGCGGACTAGCCTACGAGCAGTACTTC	CASSGLAYEQYF
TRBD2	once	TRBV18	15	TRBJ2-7	TGTGCCAGCTCCCGACCTGGGGGGGGGACCTACGAGCAGTACTTC	CASSRPGGGTYEQYF